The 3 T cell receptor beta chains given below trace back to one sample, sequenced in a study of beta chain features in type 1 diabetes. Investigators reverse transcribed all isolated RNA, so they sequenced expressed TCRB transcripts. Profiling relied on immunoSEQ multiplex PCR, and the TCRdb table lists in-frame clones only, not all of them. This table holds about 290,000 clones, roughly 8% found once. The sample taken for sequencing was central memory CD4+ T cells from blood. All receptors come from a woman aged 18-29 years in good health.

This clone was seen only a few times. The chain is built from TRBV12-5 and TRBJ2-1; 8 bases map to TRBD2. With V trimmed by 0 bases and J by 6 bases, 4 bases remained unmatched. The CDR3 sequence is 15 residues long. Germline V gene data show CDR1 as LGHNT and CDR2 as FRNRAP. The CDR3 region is CASGLVTGGSNEQFF. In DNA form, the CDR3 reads TGTGCTAGTGGTTTGGTAACGGGAGGGTCCAATGAGCAGTTCTTC.

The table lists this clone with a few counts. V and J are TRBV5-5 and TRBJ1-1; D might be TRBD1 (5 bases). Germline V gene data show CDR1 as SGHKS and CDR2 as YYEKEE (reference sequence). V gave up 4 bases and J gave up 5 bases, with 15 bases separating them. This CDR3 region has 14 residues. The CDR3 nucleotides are TGTGCCAGCAGCAGAGAGGGGTCGGGGACTGAAGCTTTCTTT. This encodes CASSREGSGTEAFF.

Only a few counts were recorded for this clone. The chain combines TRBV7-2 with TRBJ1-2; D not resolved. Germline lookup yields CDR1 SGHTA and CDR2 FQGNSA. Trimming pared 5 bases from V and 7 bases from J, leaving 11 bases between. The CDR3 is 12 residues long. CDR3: CASSPPRTGYTF. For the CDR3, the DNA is TGTGCCAGCAGCCCACCACGTACTGGCTACACCTTC.